The 16 T cell receptor beta chains reported below all come from one sample, sequenced in a study of T cells after yellow fever vaccination. TCRdb recomputed calls from the 5' RACE reads with MiXCR, one row per CDR3 protein. The sample carries some 500,000 distinct CDR3 sequences, approximately 13% recorded once. Material: PBMCs, obtained on the day of the yellow fever booster vaccination. The origin of the receptors is a young man who received the YFV17D yellow fever vaccine.

This clonotype was counted ten times or more. The gene calls are TRBV27 and TRBJ2-5; no definite D call. The germline V gene has CDR1 MNHEY and CDR2 SMNVEV (reference sequence). The V end was cut by 3 bases, the J end by 5 bases, with 7 bases between. This CDR3 region has 12 residues. Written as DNA, the CDR3 is TGTGCCAGCAGTTTCCACGGTGAGACCCAGTACTTC. This sequence encodes CASSFHGETQYF.

This clonotype appeared a few times. The CDR3 nucleotides are TGTGCCAGCAGCAAATGGACAGGGGGCACTGAAGCTTTCTTT. Translated: CASSKWTGGTEAFF. This chain uses TRBV7-2 with TRBJ1-1; 10 bases are shared with TRBD1. This CDR3 has 14 amino acids. V trimming: 5 bases; J trimming: 4 bases; junction bases outside the gene matches: 4. The germline V gene has CDR1 SGHTA and CDR2 FQGNSA. Combining the CDR3 with reference TRBV7-2 and TRBJ1-1 gives the whole variable domain GAGVSQSPSNKVTEKGKDVELRCDPISGHTALYWYRQSLGQGLEFLIYFQGNSAPDKSGLPSDRFSAERTGGSVSTLTIQRTQQEDSAVYLCASSKWTGGTEAFFGQGTRLTVV.

This clonotype was seen a handful of times. The CDR3 DNA sequence: TGTGCCAGCAGCGCGACTAGCGGGGCGGCCGAGCAGTACTTC. Protein product: CASSATSGAAEQYF. J is TRBJ2-7 and V is TRBV9; 11 bases align to TRBD2. Germline V gives CDR1 SGDLS, CDR2 YYNGEE. The V segment lost 3 bases and the J segment 6 bases; nucleotides outside the gene matches: 5. CDR3 length: 14 residues.

The chain has TRBV7-2 and TRBJ1-2; 7 nucleotides align to TRBD1. Germline assignment: CDR1 SGHTA and CDR2 FQGNSA. This CDR3 spans 17 amino acids. After removal of 5 bases from V and 6 bases from J, the junction contained 18 bases not matched to a gene. CDR3 in amino acids: CASSTTVQGKVPNGYTF. The CDR3 DNA sequence: TGTGCCAGCAGCACGACGGTACAGGGGAAGGTGCCCAATGGCTACACCTTC. Together with reference TRBV7-2 and TRBJ1-2, the CDR3 gives the full variable domain: GAGVSQSPSNKVTEKGKDVELRCDPISGHTALYWYRQSLGQGLEFLIYFQGNSAPDKSGLPSDRFSAERTGGSVSTLTIQRTQQEDSAVYLCASSTTVQGKVPNGYTFGSGTRLTVV.

CDR3 nucleotides: TGCAGTGCGGGATCTCTAGCCCCCTACGGGTACGAGCAGTACTTC. Its translation: CSAGSLAPYGYEQYF. The chain links TRBV20-1 to TRBJ2-7, with D possibly being TRBD2 (5 bases). CDR3 length: 15 amino acids. CDR1 and CDR2 from the germline V gene are DFQATT and SNEGSKA (reference sequence). Deletions cut 6 bases from V and 4 bases from J, with 22 bases between.

This sequence joins TRBV19 and TRBJ2-4; 10 bases fit TRBD2. CDR1 LNHDA and CDR2 SQIVND come from the germline V gene (reference sequence). Unmatched junction bases numbered 10, after V lost 5 bases and J lost 0 bases. This CDR3 is 18 amino acids long. The CDR3 DNA follows: TGTGCCAGTAGTGCCCGAGGACTAGCGGATTTAGCCAAAAACATTCAGTACTTC. Encoded protein: CASSARGLADLAKNIQYF. The full variable domain, its missing parts supplied by reference TRBV19 and TRBJ2-4, is DGGITQSPKYLFRKEGQNVTLSCEQNLNHDAMYWYRQDPGQGLRLIYYSQIVNDFQKGDIAEGYSVSREKKESFPLTVTSAQKNPTAFYLCASSARGLADLAKNIQYFGAGTRLSVL.

This clonotype showed up just a few times. Here the CDR3 DNA reads TGTGCCAGCAGTTTCGGGGGGGTAAATCAGCCCCAGCATTTT. Encoded protein: CASSFGGVNQPQHF. This chain uses TRBV12-3 or TRBV12-4 with TRBJ1-5, with D maybe TRBD1 (5 bases). V was shortened by 3 bases and J by 4 bases, with 10 bases between the two germline ends. The CDR3 runs to 14 residues.

This clonotype turned up a few times. The V call is TRBV5-1, the J call TRBJ2-5; 9 bases are a match to TRBD1. CDR1 SGHRS and CDR2 YFSETQ come from the germline V gene. The CDR3 has 17 amino acids. J gave up 2 bases and V 0 bases, and 8 bases lay outside the gene matches. The CDR3 region has the DNA TGCGCCAGCAGCTTGGCCTATACTGGACAGGGGCAAGAGACCCAGTACTTC. Its protein product is CASSLAYTGQGQETQYF. The full variable domain, with the rest looked up from reference TRBV5-1 and TRBJ2-5, is KAGVTQTPRYLIKTRGQQVTLSCSPISGHRSVSWYQQTPGQGLQFLFEYFSETQRNKGNFPGRFSGRQFSNSRSEMNVSTLELGDSALYLCASSLAYTGQGQETQYFGPGTRLLVL.

This CDR3 is CASGPGRERNNEQFF. The CDR3 DNA reads as TGCGCCAGCGGGCCCGGGCGGGAGAGAAACAATGAGCAGTTCTTC. The chain couples TRBV5-1 to TRBJ2-1, with 7 bases lining up with TRBD2. J lost 5 bases, V lost 7 bases, and 12 bases had no gene match. The length of the CDR3 is 15 residues. Germline CDR1 and CDR2: SGHRS and YFSETQ.

The chain has TRBV20-1 and TRBJ2-1; D may match TRBD1 or TRBD2 (5 bases each). The CDR3 extends over 15 amino acids. CDR1 DFQATT and CDR2 SNEGSKA come from the germline V gene (reference sequence). V lost 5 bases, J lost 4 bases, and 18 bases lay in between. CDR3 sequence: CSAFQSGTFYNEQFF. The CDR3 coding sequence is TGCAGTGCTTTTCAGTCGGGGACCTTTTACAATGAGCAGTTCTTC.

In this sample, this clonotype turned up once. The V gene is TRBV9, the J gene TRBJ2-5; weak D call: TRBD2 (6 bases). V was cut by 0 bases and J by 1 base, with 13 bases left in between. CDR1 is SGDLS, CDR2 YYNGEE, per germline. CDR3 length: 16 residues. In DNA form, the CDR3 reads TGTGCCAGCAGCGTAGGGCCTAGCGCCCTCCAAGAGACCCAGTACTTC. The encoded protein is CASSVGPSALQETQYF.

This clonotype was counted a few times. The chain has TRBV2 and TRBJ2-2; TRBD2 matches 10 bases. CDR1 SNHLY and CDR2 FYNNEI come from the germline V gene. This CDR3 is 15 amino acids long. Trimming cost V 6 bases and J 5 bases; bases outside gene matches: 6. The CDR3 region has the DNA TGTGCCAGCAGGAGACTAGCGGGCGGGACCGGGGAGCTGTTTTTT. It is translated as CASRRLAGGTGELFF.

This clonotype was seen more than once but under ten times. This chain links TRBV10-3 with TRBJ2-5, with 11 bases aligning to TRBD2. This CDR3 contains 15 residues. Losses at the gene ends were 4 bases for V and 4 bases for J; bases not matched to a gene: 5. CDR1 and CDR2 from the germline V gene are ENHRY and SYGVKD. Here the CDR3 DNA reads TGTGCCATCAGTGGGACTAGCGGGCCCATAGAGACCCAGTACTTC. Its translation: CAISGTSGPIETQYF.

This chain connects TRBV18 to TRBJ2-7, with 11 bases lining up with TRBD1. The junction had 4 bases not matched to a gene; V was cut back by 2 bases and J by 4 bases. The CDR3 loop spans 15 amino acids. Germline assignment: CDR1 KGHSH and CDR2 LQKENI. The CDR3 region is CASSPGQGAVYEQYF. Here the CDR3 DNA reads TGTGCCAGCTCACCAGGACAGGGGGCGGTTTACGAGCAGTACTTC. The variable domain in full, with the rest retrieved from reference TRBV18 and TRBJ2-7, is NAGVMQNPRHLVRRRGQEARLRCSPMKGHSHVYWYRQLPEEGLKFMVYLQKENIIDESGMPKERFSAEFPKEGPSILRIQQVVRGDSAAYFCASSPGQGAVYEQYFGPGTRLTVT.

The chain recombines TRBV20-1 with TRBJ2-6; D gene unclear. CDR3 length equals 14 residues. Germline loops: CDR1 DFQATT, CDR2 SNEGSKA (reference sequence). Trimming took off 4 bases at V and 6 bases at J, with 13 bases between the two ends. CDR3: CSATSGPQANVLTF. The CDR3 region has the DNA TGCAGTGCTACCTCCGGGCCACAGGCCAACGTCCTGACTTTC.

This clonotype was picked up a small number of times. This sequence joins TRBV30 and TRBJ2-2; D is undetermined. This CDR3 has 12 amino acids. Germline V lookup: CDR1 GTSNPN, CDR2 SVGIG (reference sequence). V lost 5 bases and J lost 7, with 11 bases in between. The CDR3 bases are TGTGCCTGGGGCCCCCCAGGCGGGGAGCTGTTTTTT. This codes for CAWGPPGGELFF.